A single sample is the source of the 16 T cell receptor beta chains below, sequenced in a study of blood T cell repertoires in COVID-19. The table came from immunoSEQ multiplex PCR; TCRdb's copy has only in-frame clones and leaves some out. In the table there are some 150,000 clones, around four fifths of which are singletons. Sequencing was performed on PBMCs or T cells enriched from blood (not recorded which). The receptors originated from a woman aged 45-60 years in a cohort exposed to, infected with or recovered from COVID-19 (not recorded which).

V gene TRBV15 combines with J gene TRBJ1-5, with D perhaps matching TRBD1 (6 bases). Germline V gene lookup returns CDR1 LNHNV and CDR2 YYDKDF (reference sequence). Trimming removed 6 bases from V and 5 bases from J, with 11 bases in between. This CDR3 is built from 13 residues. CDR3 sequence: CATSTGYDQPQHF. In DNA, the CDR3 is TGTGCCACCAGTACAGGGTACGATCAGCCCCAGCATTTT.

The rearrangement uses TRBV3-1 (or the pseudogene TRBV3-2) and TRBJ1-2; perhaps TRBD1 as D (6 bases). This CDR3 comprises 13 residues. Trimming shortened V by 8 bases and J by 8 bases, and 18 bases separated the two germline ends. CDR1 is LGHDT, CDR2 YNNKEL, per germline (reference sequence). The chain's CDR3 is CASGASGGRGYTF. The CDR3 nucleotides read TGTGCCAGCGGGGCATCGGGGGGCAGAGGCTACACCTTC.

Concerning this clone: Mismatch with germline at one junction end may stem from a read error. This chain links TRBV3-1 (or the pseudogene TRBV3-2) with TRBJ2-7; 11 nucleotides line up with TRBD1. Germline values: CDR1 LGHDT, CDR2 YNNKEL (reference sequence). The CDR3 consists of 15 residues. CDR3 coding DNA: TGTGCCAGCAGCCTACGGACAGGGGGCTCCTCCGAGCAGTACTTC. This encodes CASSLRTGGSSEQYF.

This clone was observed a single time. This chain uses TRBV6-5 with TRBJ2-2; D call uncertain. V was trimmed by 2 bases and J by 8 bases, leaving 9 bases between them. CDR3 size: 13 residues. The germline V gene encodes CDR1 MNHEY and CDR2 SVGAGI. The CDR3 region is CASSYQARGELFF. DNA of the CDR3: TGTGCCAGCAGTTACCAGGCCAGAGGGGAGCTGTTTTTT.

V is TRBV21-1 and J is TRBJ1-2. TRBV21-1 is designated a pseudogene. CDR3 length equals 13 residues. The CDR3 DNA is TGTGCCAGCAGCAAGACAACGACGGGAGGCTACACCTTC. Its protein is CASSKTTTGGYTF.

The chain employs TRBV20-1 and TRBJ1-2, with D perhaps TRBD1 (6 bases). The germline V and J ends were trimmed by 3 bases and 5 bases, with 16 bases remaining between them. The CDR3 totals 14 residues. Germline V gene sequence: CDR1 DFQATT, CDR2 SNEGSKA (reference sequence). The CDR3 is CSASPSRGLYGYTF. In nucleotides, the CDR3 is TGCAGTGCTAGTCCCAGCAGGGGTCTTTATGGCTACACCTTC.

The chain combines TRBV6-1 with TRBJ1-5; a weak D match, TRBD1 (6 bases). Trimming took 1 base from V and 7 from J, leaving 14 bases between them. Germline assignment: CDR1 MNHNS and CDR2 SASEGT. The CDR3 is 15 amino acids. The CDR3 DNA reads TGTGCCAGCAGTGAAGGGACAGAGGCGTTCCAGCCCCAGCATTTT. Protein: CASSEGTEAFQPQHF.

This clone was detected a few times. The genes are TRBV6-6 and TRBJ2-1; TRBD2 aligns across 12 bases. Germline lookup yields CDR1 MNHNY and CDR2 SVGAGI (reference sequence). The CDR3 length is 16 residues. The junction had 3 bases not matched to a gene; V was cut back by 6 bases and J by 0 bases. For the CDR3, the DNA is TGTGCCAGCAGCACTAGCGGGAGGAGCTCCTACAATGAGCAGTTCTTC. This encodes CASSTSGRSSYNEQFF.

The chain recombines TRBV7-9 with TRBJ2-5, with 9 bases lining up with TRBD1. This CDR3 is 14 amino acids long. V gave up 5 bases and J gave up 5 bases; unmatched junction bases: 6. Germline CDR1 is SEHNR and CDR2 is FQNEAQ (reference sequence). The CDR3 DNA reads TGTGCCAGCAGCCCTTCAGGGACAGGGGAGACCCAGTACTTC. Translation: CASSPSGTGETQYF.

The chain has TRBV3-1 (or the pseudogene TRBV3-2) and TRBJ2-5; 9 bases agree with TRBD1. J lost 14 bases, V lost 2 bases, and 3 bases had no gene match. The V gene's germline CDR1 is LGHDT and CDR2 YNNKEL (reference sequence). This CDR3 comprises 11 residues. Here the CDR3 reads CASSQRTGVYF. The DNA for the CDR3 is TGTGCCAGCAGCCAAAGGACAGGGGTTTACTTC.

The chain recombines TRBV5-1 with TRBJ1-1, with a possible D match to TRBD1 (5 bases). CDR3 length: 18 amino acids. Germline CDR1 and CDR2: SGHRS and YFSETQ. V lost 3 bases and J lost 0, with 21 bases in between. CDR3 DNA: TGCGCCAGCAGCTCTAGACGGACCGGTCGGGGGGTGAACACTGAAGCTTTCTTT. Translation gives CASSSRRTGRGVNTEAFF.

V gene TRBV4-3 combines with J gene TRBJ1-5, with D possibly being TRBD1 (5 bases). Germline CDR1 and CDR2: LGHNA and YSLEER. The CDR3 contains 21 residues. V was cut by 0 bases and J by 0 bases, with 24 bases left in between. This chain's CDR3 is CASSQDGEGIRQMYSNQPQHF. For the CDR3, the DNA is TGCGCCAGCAGCCAAGACGGGGAGGGAATACGACAGATGTATAGCAATCAGCCCCAGCATTTT.

This chain uses TRBV2 with TRBJ1-5; possibly TRBD1 for D (6 bases). Trimming took off 5 bases at V and 2 bases at J, with 10 bases between the two ends. The CDR3 covers 14 residues. Germline lookup yields CDR1 SNHLY and CDR2 FYNNEI. CDR3 region: CASSTGRGNQPQHF. For the CDR3, the DNA is TGTGCCAGCAGTACAGGGAGGGGCAATCAGCCCCAGCATTTT.

This chain links TRBV6-4 with TRBJ2-3; 9 bases agree with TRBD1. The V segment lost 2 bases and the J segment 5 bases; nucleotides outside the gene matches: 5. CDR1 and CDR2 from the germline V gene are MRHNA and SNTAGT. The CDR3 sequence is 15 residues long. The CDR3 DNA is TGTGCCAGCAGTGACGCGGGACAGGGAGGAGATACGCAGTATTTT. Its protein is CASSDAGQGGDTQYF.

The rearrangement uses TRBV28 and TRBJ1-6; possible D gene TRBD1, 5 bases. From germline, CDR1 is MDHEN and CDR2 SYDVKM. V lost 5 bases and J lost 5, with 13 bases in between. This CDR3 has 15 residues. The CDR3 protein is CASSPVTANNSPLHF. CDR3 in DNA: TGTGCCAGCAGTCCCGTGACAGCTAATAATTCACCCCTCCACTTT.

This clone was counted once. The chain employs TRBV11-3 and TRBJ2-1; unclear D gene. The CDR3 is made up of 12 amino acids. Per the germline V gene, CDR1 is SGHNT and CDR2 is YENEEA. Deletions cut 1 base from V and 9 bases from J, with 7 bases between. CDR3 sequence reads: CASSLAGGEQFF. CDR3 DNA sequence: TGTGCCAGCAGCTTAGCAGGTGGTGAGCAGTTCTTC.